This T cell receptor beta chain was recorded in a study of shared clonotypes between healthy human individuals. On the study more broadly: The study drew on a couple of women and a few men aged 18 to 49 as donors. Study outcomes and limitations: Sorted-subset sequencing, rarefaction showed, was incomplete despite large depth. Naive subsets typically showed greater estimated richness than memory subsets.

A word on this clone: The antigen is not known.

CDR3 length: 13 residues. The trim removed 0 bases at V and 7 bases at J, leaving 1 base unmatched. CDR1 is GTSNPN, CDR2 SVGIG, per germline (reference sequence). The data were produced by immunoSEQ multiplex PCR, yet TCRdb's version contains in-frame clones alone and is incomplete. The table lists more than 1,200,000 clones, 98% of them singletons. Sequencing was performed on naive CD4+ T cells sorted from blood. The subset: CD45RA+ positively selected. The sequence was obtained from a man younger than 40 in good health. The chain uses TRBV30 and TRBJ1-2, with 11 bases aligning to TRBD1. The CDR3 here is CAWSVGQGAGYTF. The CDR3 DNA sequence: TGTGCCTGGAGTGTAGGACAGGGGGCTGGCTACACCTTC.